This TCR beta chain comes out of a study of blood T cell repertoires in COVID-19 (dated by TCRdb to the early 2020s). Looking at the study overall: Collaborator samples came from the United States, Italy and Spain and covered acute and convalescent phases of COVID-19. The dataset comprised deeply sampled blood TCRbeta repertoires from subjects exposed to, actively infected with, or recovered from COVID-19. The prospective study material was composed of cDNA or gDNA derived from T cells, B-cell-depleted T cells, or PBMCs. A freely available public database, intended as a resource for researchers studying the immune response to SARS-CoV-2, is where the repertoires were released. A de-identified subject ID, COVID-19 status, age in years and sex were almost always included in the sample metadata. Where available, HLA class I and class II types were taken from metadata supplied by the sample provider and were not determined by assay-based typing. Samples were obtained from the ongoing ImmuneRACE study (first 160 participants) and from 1,254 subjects provided by 6 global collaborators. Overall study results and their limits: The quantity of clinical and demographic metadata differed by source and by participant and was supplied without curation.

Participants in the prospective study were aged roughly 18 to 89 years, lived in 20 to 25 United States geographic areas, and enrolled through a virtual design. Cohort assignment in the prospective study relied on participant-reported clinical history from a screening survey and a study questionnaire. For ImmuneRACE Cohort 3, a participant was defined as recovered based on two consecutive negative NP/OP PCR tests, clearance by a healthcare professional, or resolution of symptoms. In the prospective study, whole blood, serum and a nasopharyngeal or oropharyngeal swab were collected from each participant by mobile phlebotomists. Over an approximately 2-month period, participants in the prospective study had the option of providing additional blood draws and questionnaires. Prospective study blood samples were shipped either frozen or at room temperature before DNA extraction. TCRbeta CDR3 regions were amplified from genomic DNA using the immunoSEQ Assay, a bias-controlled multiplex PCR. Per the original workflow: Within the assay, amplification of reference gene primers was used to estimate how many nucleated cells each sample contained. To quantify the absolute abundance of each unique TCRbeta CDR3 rearrangement, sequence reads were collapsed and filtered. Productive Simpson clonality was computed per sample as the square root of Simpson's diversity index over productive rearrangements. This immuneACCESS table, as held by TCRdb, lists in-frame sequences with V and J called but not all clones. Of the missing ones, under half trace to an unresolved V gene in checked studies; the others have no known cause. The DNA gave D and trimming, while V, J and clone size come from that table. This sample lists about 240,000 clones; about 89% were detected once. Jointly, the top ten make up approximately 4.1% of the sample.

For CDR1 and CDR2, the germline V gene lists MGHRA and YSYEKL. The CDR3, cysteine through phenylalanine, is 17 amino acids long. The read is trimmed to its CDR3 DNA, 51 bases read in frame from base 1. V ends up 4 bases short and J 4 bases short, with an unmatched junction base count of 14. Concerning this clone itself: No antigen is known for it. No clone much larger than this one lies a single base away; base qualities are absent.

The receptor comes from a woman in her twenties or thirties who had recovered from COVID-19. The sample consisted of PBMCs or T cells enriched from blood (not recorded which). This chain joins TRBV4-1 to TRBJ2-7; the junction holds 9 bases that match TRBD2. The nucleotides read TGCGCCAGCAGCCCCGGAGGCCTAGCGGGATTCCCATACGAGCAGTACTTC. Its translation is CASSPGGLAGFPYEQYF.